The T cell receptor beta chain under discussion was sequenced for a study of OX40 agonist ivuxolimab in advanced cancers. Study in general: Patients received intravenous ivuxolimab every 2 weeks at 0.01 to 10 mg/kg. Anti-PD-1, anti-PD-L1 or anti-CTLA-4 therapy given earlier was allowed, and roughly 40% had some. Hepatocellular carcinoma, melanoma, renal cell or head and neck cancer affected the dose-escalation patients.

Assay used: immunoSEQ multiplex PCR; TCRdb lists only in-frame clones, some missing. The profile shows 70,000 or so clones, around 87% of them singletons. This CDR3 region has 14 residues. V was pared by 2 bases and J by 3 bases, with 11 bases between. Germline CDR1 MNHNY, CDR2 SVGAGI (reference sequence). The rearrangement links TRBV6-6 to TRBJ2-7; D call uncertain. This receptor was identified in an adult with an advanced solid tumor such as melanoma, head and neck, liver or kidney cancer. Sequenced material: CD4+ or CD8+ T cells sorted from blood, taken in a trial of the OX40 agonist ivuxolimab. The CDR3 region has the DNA TGTGCCAGCAGTTACCGCGCAGGAGTCTACGAGCAGTACTTC. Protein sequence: CASSYRAGVYEQYF.